This entry lists 23 T cell receptor beta chains sequenced from one sample in a study of shared clonotypes between healthy human individuals. Sequenced by immunoSEQ multiplex PCR; TCRdb stores in-frame clones only, minus some. Of about 2.4 million clones listed, 93% are singletons. The sequenced sample was naive CD4+ T cells from PBMCs. Subset given: CD45RA+ positively selected. These receptors all come from a man younger than 35 in good health. Some clones in this sample may be carry-over from other donors' samples.

The V call is TRBV6-6, the J call TRBJ1-1; tentatively, D is TRBD1 (5 bases). The CDR3 totals 15 residues. CDR1 and CDR2 (germline): MNHNY, SVGAGI (reference sequence). V lost 4 bases and J 2 bases, leaving 14 bases between the germline ends. The CDR3 coding sequence is TGTGCCAGCAGTTTCTTGGGGCAGGGAAACACTGAAGCTTTCTTT. Amino acids: CASSFLGQGNTEAFF.

V and J are TRBV7-2 and TRBJ2-3; maybe TRBD2 (5 bases). Germline assignment: CDR1 SGHTA and CDR2 FQGNSA. The CDR3 totals 14 residues. The germline V and J ends were trimmed by 2 bases and 4 bases, with 10 bases remaining between them. The CDR3 region is CASSLKSGSDTQYF. CDR3 DNA: TGTGCCAGCAGCTTAAAAAGCGGCTCAGATACGCAGTATTTT. The whole variable domain, remainder taken from reference TRBV7-2 and TRBJ2-3, is GAGVSQSPSNKVTEKGKDVELRCDPISGHTALYWYRQSLGQGLEFLIYFQGNSAPDKSGLPSDRFSAERTGGSVSTLTIQRTQQEDSAVYLCASSLKSGSDTQYFGPGTRLTVL.

V gene TRBV6-5 combines with J gene TRBJ2-7; D call uncertain. The CDR3 consists of 13 residues. The germline V gene encodes CDR1 MNHEY and CDR2 SVGAGI. V was shortened by 2 bases and J by 3 bases, with 8 bases between the two germline ends. The CDR3 sequence: CASSYGRIYEQYF. CDR3 DNA sequence: TGTGCCAGCAGTTACGGCCGGATCTACGAGCAGTACTTC.

The chain has TRBV27 and TRBJ2-3; 8 bases align to TRBD1. The CDR3 spans 15 residues. J gave up 0 bases and V 4 bases, and 3 bases lay outside the gene matches. Looked up from germline, CDR1 is MNHEY and CDR2 is SMNVEV (reference sequence). The CDR3 loop is CASSYRGTSTDTQYF. The CDR3 DNA follows: TGTGCCAGCAGTTACAGGGGGACTAGCACAGATACGCAGTATTTT.

This chain uses TRBV2 with TRBJ2-7; 12 bases align to TRBD2. The germline V gene encodes CDR1 SNHLY and CDR2 FYNNEI. The length of the CDR3 is 14 residues. Trimming removed 8 bases from V and 4 bases from J; junction bases left unmatched: 6. Here the CDR3 reads CASGRTSGAYEQYF. CDR3 nucleotides: TGTGCCAGCGGACGGACTAGCGGGGCTTACGAGCAGTACTTC. Full variable domain (outside the CDR3, taken from reference TRBV2 and TRBJ2-7): EPEVTQTPSHQVTQMGQEVILRCVPISNHLYFYWYRQILGQKVEFLVSFYNNEISEKSEIFDDQFSVERPDGSNFTLKIRSTKLEDSAMYFCASGRTSGAYEQYFGPGTRLTVT.

V is TRBV27 and J is TRBJ2-7; a weak D match, TRBD2 (5 bases). CDR1 MNHEY and CDR2 SMNVEV come from the germline V gene (reference sequence). This CDR3 contains 15 residues. V was clipped by 6 bases and J by 2 bases, with 17 bases between them. The CDR3 region is CASRQTPRRTYEQYF. The CDR3 coding sequence is TGTGCCAGCAGACAGACCCCGAGGAGGACCTACGAGCAGTACTTC.

Turning to this clone: This CDR3 is also generated by other DNA sequences in the sample. The chain is built from TRBV5-1 and TRBJ2-5, with 8 bases that match TRBD1. The CDR3 has 15 amino acids. Per germline, CDR1 SGHRS and CDR2 YFSETQ. J was trimmed by 3 bases and V by 0 bases; bases with no gene match: 4. The DNA of the CDR3 is TGCGCCAGCAGCTTGGCTGGGACAGGCGAAGAGACCCAGTACTTC. Translated, it gives CASSLAGTGEETQYF. The complete variable domain, with remaining parts taken from reference TRBV5-1 and TRBJ2-5, reads KAGVTQTPRYLIKTRGQQVTLSCSPISGHRSVSWYQQTPGQGLQFLFEYFSETQRNKGNFPGRFSGRQFSNSRSEMNVSTLELGDSALYLCASSLAGTGEETQYFGPGTRLLVL.

This chain connects TRBV19 to TRBJ2-1, with D unclear. This CDR3 is built from 13 residues. The germline CDR1 and CDR2 sequences are LNHDA and SQIVND (reference sequence). Trimming left V 7 bases short and J 0 bases short, with 7 bases between. The CDR3 loop is CASTRSSYNEQFF. The CDR3 DNA reads TGTGCCAGTACTAGGAGCTCCTACAATGAGCAGTTCTTC. Looking up the rest from reference TRBV19 and TRBJ2-1 gives the full variable domain: DGGITQSPKYLFRKEGQNVTLSCEQNLNHDAMYWYRQDPGQGLRLIYYSQIVNDFQKGDIAEGYSVSREKKESFPLTVTSAQKNPTAFYLCASTRSSYNEQFFGPGTRLTVL.

The table lists this clone with a count of one. V gene TRBV9 combines with J gene TRBJ2-1; D gene unclear. From germline, CDR1 is SGDLS and CDR2 YYNGEE. The V end was cut by 7 bases, the J end by 0 bases, with 20 bases between. This CDR3 is built from 17 residues. CDR3 sequence: CASAPRELRSSYNEQFF. The CDR3 DNA reads TGTGCCAGCGCCCCTAGAGAACTCCGGAGCTCCTACAATGAGCAGTTCTTC.

The chain carries TRBV9 and TRBJ2-1; 11 bases are a match to TRBD2. Germline V lookup: CDR1 SGDLS, CDR2 YYNGEE. CDR3 length: 17 amino acids. V shed 2 bases and J 7 bases; nucleotides not matched to a gene: 11. The CDR3 region has the DNA TGTGCCAGCAGCGTCCGTCCGGGACTAGCGGAAAGGAATGAGCAGTTCTTC. Its protein is CASSVRPGLAERNEQFF.

Points on this clone: The sample holds other DNA sequences that translate to the same CDR3. V is TRBV5-1 and J is TRBJ1-3; the match to TRBD1 covers 8 bases. The trim removed 2 bases at V and 0 bases at J, leaving 4 bases unmatched. Looked up from germline, CDR1 is SGHRS and CDR2 is YFSETQ. The CDR3 loop spans 16 amino acids. CDR3 in DNA: TGCGCCAGCAGCTTACCCACAGGGGGCTCTGGAAACACCATATATTTT. Protein sequence: CASSLPTGGSGNTIYF.

This clone appeared a single time. This chain uses TRBV21-1 with TRBJ2-7. TRBV21-1 is tagged as a pseudogene. This CDR3 comprises 19 residues. In nucleotides, the CDR3 is TGTGCCAGCAGCAAATCCCTCAAACCTCGACAGAGGAGGCCCACCGAGCAGTACTTC. Translating gives CASSKSLKPRQRRPTEQYF.

The J gene is TRBJ2-7, the V gene TRBV6-6; D is uncertain. The V end lost 7 bases, the J end lost 1 base, and 14 bases lay between the germline ends. Germline values: CDR1 MNHNY, CDR2 SVGAGI (reference sequence). CDR3 length: 14 amino acids. CDR3 loop: CASMRSRISYEQYF. The CDR3 coding sequence is TGTGCCAGCATGAGAAGCAGGATTTCCTACGAGCAGTACTTC.

The V gene is TRBV19, the J gene TRBJ1-5; 7 bases are shared with TRBD1. J gave up 2 bases and V 5 bases, and 6 bases lay outside the gene matches. CDR3 size: 15 residues. Germline loops: CDR1 LNHDA, CDR2 SQIVND (reference sequence). The CDR3 bases are TGTGCCAGTAGTCCGAGGACAGGAGGCAATCAGCCCCAGCATTTT. It is translated as CASSPRTGGNQPQHF.

The chain employs TRBV5-1 and TRBJ2-1, with D perhaps TRBD2 (7 bases). The CDR3 has 16 residues. Between the trimmed V and J ends, which lost 4 bases and 4 bases, there was a span of 18 bases. Germline-derived CDR1 and CDR2 are SGHRS and YFSETQ. In DNA form, the CDR3 reads TGCGCCAGCAGCCTAAGGTACGCGGGGGCTTACAATGAGCAGTTCTTC. Its translation: CASSLRYAGAYNEQFF.

This chain uses TRBV4-2 with TRBJ1-2, with TRBD1 matching 7 bases. This CDR3 region has 13 residues. The trim removed 1 base at V and 6 bases at J, leaving 2 bases unmatched. Germline loops: CDR1 LGHNA, CDR2 YNFKEQ. The CDR3 DNA reads as TGTGCCAGCAGCCAAGCAGGGGGGGATGGCTACACCTTC. Encoded protein: CASSQAGGDGYTF.

This rearrangement joins TRBV27 to TRBJ2-7, with TRBD2 as a possible D gene (6 bases). There are 14 residues in the CDR3. V was clipped by 8 bases and J by 4 bases, with 18 bases between them. Looked up from germline, CDR1 is MNHEY and CDR2 is SMNVEV (reference sequence). The CDR3 loop is CASSTPGDVYEQYF. The CDR3 DNA follows: TGTGCCAGCTCCACGCCGGGGGATGTATACGAGCAGTACTTC.

The V and J genes are TRBV4-1 and TRBJ1-5; D is ambiguous. The germline CDR1 and CDR2 sequences are MGHRA and YSYEKL. The CDR3 sequence is 18 residues long. V dropped 1 base and J dropped 0 bases, with 16 bases sitting between them. CDR3 nucleotide sequence: TGCGCCAGCAGCCAAGTCTTGACCGGCGACTATAGCAATCAGCCCCAGCATTTT. The encoded protein is CASSQVLTGDYSNQPQHF.

As to this clone: This same CDR3 is encoded by further DNA sequences in the sample. V is TRBV5-1 and J is TRBJ2-2, with D tentatively TRBD2 (6 bases). V was shortened by 0 bases and J by 5 bases, with 11 bases between the two germline ends. Per germline, CDR1 SGHRS and CDR2 YFSETQ. CDR3 length: 15 amino acids. CDR3 DNA: TGCGCCAGCAGCTTGGAAGGAGGGAGTACCGGGGAGCTGTTTTTT. This gives the protein CASSLEGGSTGELFF.

This clone was detected a few times. The rearrangement uses TRBV2 and TRBJ1-1; no firm D call. The CDR3 consists of 13 residues. The germline V gene encodes CDR1 SNHLY and CDR2 FYNNEI. Trimming shortened V by 1 base and J by 7 bases, and 10 bases separated the two germline ends. The CDR3 protein is CASSEEAFSEAFF. The CDR3 bases are TGTGCCAGCAGTGAAGAGGCCTTCAGTGAAGCTTTCTTT.

This sequence joins TRBV6-4 and TRBJ2-1; 9 bases align to TRBD2. Germline assignment: CDR1 MRHNA and CDR2 SNTAGT. This CDR3 has 15 amino acids. Trimming removed 7 bases from V and 4 bases from J; junction bases left unmatched: 8. The CDR3 region is CASTIAGAGYNEQFF. The CDR3 nucleotides read TGTGCCAGCACTATAGCGGGAGCAGGTTACAATGAGCAGTTCTTC.

The rearrangement uses TRBV19 and TRBJ1-5; D ambiguous. CDR1 LNHDA and CDR2 SQIVND come from the germline V gene (reference sequence). Trimming took 8 bases from V and 3 from J, leaving 8 bases between them. The CDR3 is made up of 12 amino acids. CDR3 DNA sequence: TGTGCCAGTCGGATTTCCAATCAGCCCCAGCATTTT. Its protein is CASRISNQPQHF. Full variable domain (missing parts from reference TRBV19 and TRBJ1-5): DGGITQSPKYLFRKEGQNVTLSCEQNLNHDAMYWYRQDPGQGLRLIYYSQIVNDFQKGDIAEGYSVSREKKESFPLTVTSAQKNPTAFYLCASRISNQPQHFGDGTRLSIL.

Notes on this clone: Within the sample, other DNA sequences also encode this same CDR3. CDR3 region: CASSASSYNEQFF. The CDR3 DNA follows: TGTGCCAGCAGCGCCAGCTCCTACAATGAGCAGTTCTTC. J is TRBJ2-1 and V is TRBV7-3; D is unclear. CDR1 and CDR2 from the germline V gene are SGHTA and FQGTGA. The CDR3 runs 13 residues. The V end was cut by 5 bases, the J end by 0 bases, with 5 bases between.